These 26 T cell receptor beta chains originate from one sample sequenced in a study of OX40 agonist ivuxolimab in advanced cancers. Repertoires were generated with immunoSEQ multiplex PCR, while TCRdb's copy carries only in-frame clones and drops some. Among just under 65,000 clones, approximately 84% were seen once, and the ten largest hold 9.8%. The input for sequencing was CD4+ or CD8+ T cells sorted from blood, taken in a trial of the OX40 agonist ivuxolimab. These receptors all come from an adult with an advanced solid tumor such as melanoma, head and neck, liver or kidney cancer.

At least ten counts were recorded for this clone. This chain links TRBV29-1 with TRBJ1-2; 7 nucleotides agree with TRBD1. This CDR3 region has 13 residues. Trimming cost V 0 bases and J 7 bases; bases outside gene matches: 5. Germline CDR1 reads SQVTM; CDR2 reads ANQGSEA. This chain's CDR3 is CSVEELGGLGYTF. The CDR3 DNA is TGCAGCGTTGAAGAACTAGGGGGCCTTGGCTACACCTTC.

The chain uses TRBV5-6 and TRBJ2-7; 10 positions agree with TRBD1. This CDR3 region has 14 residues. In germline, CDR1 is SGHDT, CDR2 YYEEEE. V lost 1 base to trimming and J lost 4 bases; unmatched junction nucleotides: 2. The CDR3 sequence is CASSLLGQGYEQYF. CDR3 coding DNA: TGTGCCAGCAGCTTGCTGGGACAGGGGTACGAGCAGTACTTC. The whole variable domain, remainder taken from reference TRBV5-6 and TRBJ2-7, is DAGVTQSPTHLIKTRGQQVTLRCSPKSGHDTVSWYQQALGQGPQFIFQYYEEEERQRGNFPDRFSGHQFPNYSSELNVNALLLGDSALYLCASSLLGQGYEQYFGPGTRLTVT.

Only a few counts were recorded for this clone. The rearrangement links TRBV4-3 to TRBJ2-2; the D gene could be TRBD1 or TRBD2 (5 bases each). With 3 bases removed from V and 4 bases from J, the gap between germline ends came to 12 bases. Per germline, CDR1 LGHNA and CDR2 YSLEER. This CDR3 contains 15 residues. The CDR3 loop is CASSQRGGGTGELFF. CDR3 DNA: TGCGCCAGCAGCCAGAGGGGTGGAGGCACCGGGGAGCTGTTTTTT.

The V call is TRBV11-2, the J call TRBJ1-2, with 7 bases that match TRBD1. J gave up 12 bases and V 5 bases, and 12 bases lay outside the gene matches. This CDR3 comprises 13 residues. Germline V gene lookup returns CDR1 SGHAT and CDR2 FQNNGV. The CDR3 nucleotides read TGTGCCAGCAGCCCTCTATTTACAGGGGTTGACACCTTC. Translated: CASSPLFTGVDTF.

The V gene is TRBV28, the J gene TRBJ1-5; D unclear. V was cut by 8 bases and J by 9 bases, with 23 bases left in between. Germline V gene lookup returns CDR1 MDHEN and CDR2 SYDVKM. The CDR3 contains 15 residues. The CDR3 reads CASSPGSDLGRPQHF. CDR3 DNA: TGTGCCAGCTCTCCGGGATCCGACCTGGGAAGGCCCCAGCATTTT.

The CDR3 nucleotides read TGTGCCAGCTCAGAATCCGGGACAGGGTTTGGAAACACCATATATTTT. Protein sequence: CASSESGTGFGNTIYF. This sequence joins TRBV18 and TRBJ1-3; 9 bases line up with TRBD1. The CDR3 runs 16 residues. Germline-derived CDR1 and CDR2 are KGHSH and LQKENI. Unmatched junction bases numbered 8, after V lost 5 bases and J lost 3 bases.

The chain couples TRBV28 to TRBJ2-5; D possibly uses TRBD1 or TRBD2 (7 bases each). Germline V lookup: CDR1 MDHEN, CDR2 SYDVKM. This CDR3 comprises 15 residues. V lost 6 bases and J 0 bases, leaving 14 bases between the germline ends. DNA of the CDR3: TGTGCCAGCAGGCAGGGGGGGGTGTACCAAGAGACCCAGTACTTC. Its protein is CASRQGGVYQETQYF.

This clone was detected a few times. The chain couples TRBV18 to TRBJ2-5; D is tentatively TRBD1 or TRBD2 (6 bases each). CDR1 is KGHSH and CDR2 is LQKENI in the germline V gene. The CDR3 runs to 12 residues. V shed 8 bases and J shed 4 bases, with 11 bases lying between them. CDR3 in DNA: TGTGCCAGCGCCGAGGGGGGAGAGACCCAGTACTTC. Residues: CASAEGGETQYF.

The chain recombines TRBV29-1 with TRBJ2-3; 8 bases are shared with TRBD2. This CDR3 is built from 14 residues. V was clipped by 7 bases and J by 0 bases; unmatched bases: 6. Germline-derived CDR1 and CDR2 are SQVTM and ANQGSEA. The CDR3 DNA is TGCAGCGGTCTACTAGCGGATAGCACAGATACGCAGTATTTT. Translated: CSGLLADSTDTQYF.

V usage is TRBV5-8 and J usage is TRBJ1-1; 9 bases line up with TRBD1. Unmatched junction bases numbered 5, after V lost 4 bases and J lost 4 bases. The CDR3 contains 14 residues. Germline values: CDR1 SGHTS, CDR2 YDEGEE. CDR3 protein: CASSRLTGGTEAFF. DNA for the CDR3: TGTGCCAGCAGCCGATTGACAGGGGGCACTGAAGCTTTCTTT.

The rearrangement links TRBV28 to TRBJ1-1; TRBD1 is a possible D gene (6 bases). The V and J ends lost 5 bases and 1 base respectively, with 14 bases between them. CDR1 is MDHEN, CDR2 SYDVKM, per germline. The CDR3 consists of 15 residues. The CDR3 coding sequence is TGTGCCAGCAGTCTAGGGGGGGATGGGAACACTGAAGCTTTCTTT. It encodes CASSLGGDGNTEAFF.

The rearrangement joins TRBV19 to TRBJ1-1; D is unresolved. The V and J ends lost 5 bases and 0 bases respectively, with 10 bases between them. Per the germline V gene, CDR1 is LNHDA and CDR2 is SQIVND (reference sequence). CDR3 size: 14 residues. The CDR3 protein is CASSSSLMNTEAFF. As DNA, the CDR3 is TGTGCCAGTAGTTCCAGTCTCATGAACACTGAAGCTTTCTTT.

The chain has TRBV4-1 and TRBJ2-3; 9 nucleotides line up with TRBD2. V was pared by 2 bases and J by 2 bases, with 5 bases of the junction left unmatched. Germline CDR1 MGHRA, CDR2 YSYEKL. The CDR3 is 16 residues long. CDR3 in amino acids: CASSQKLAGYTDTQYF. The CDR3, as DNA: TGCGCCAGCAGCCAAAAGCTAGCGGGGTACACAGATACGCAGTATTTT.

This rearrangement joins TRBV11-2 to TRBJ2-1; possibly TRBD1 or TRBD2 for D (5 bases each). From germline, CDR1 is SGHAT and CDR2 FQNNGV. The CDR3 extends over 13 amino acids. V shed 1 base and J shed 10 bases, with 11 bases lying between them. The CDR3 here is CASSLVLGREQFF. The CDR3 nucleotides are TGTGCCAGCAGCTTAGTATTGGGACGGGAGCAGTTCTTC.

CDR3 region: CAISELVQGPGNTIYF. The CDR3, as DNA: TGTGCCATCAGTGAGTTGGTGCAGGGACCTGGAAACACCATATATTTT. This chain uses TRBV10-3 with TRBJ1-3, with D perhaps TRBD1 (5 bases). The CDR3 length is 16 residues. V lost 1 base, J lost 2 bases, and 12 bases lay in between. CDR1 and CDR2 (germline): ENHRY, SYGVKD.

This clone came up many times. V and J are TRBV4-1 and TRBJ2-7; no firm D call. This CDR3 spans 15 amino acids. The V end was cut by 1 base, the J end by 2 bases, with 12 bases between. Germline V gene data show CDR1 as MGHRA and CDR2 as YSYEKL. DNA for the CDR3: TGCGCCAGCAGCCAAGCACTATTCTCAACCTACGAGCAGTACTTC. Protein product: CASSQALFSTYEQYF.

V gene TRBV7-3 combines with J gene TRBJ2-3, with D unresolved. The V and J ends lost 0 bases and 5 bases respectively, with 15 bases between them. CDR3 length: 16 residues. Germline CDR1 and CDR2: SGHTA and FQGTGA. This chain's CDR3 is CASSLTPATAGDTQYF. The CDR3 coding sequence is TGTGCCAGCAGCTTAACCCCAGCGACCGCTGGAGATACGCAGTATTTT.

On this clone itself: Other DNA sequences in this specimen translate into the identical CDR3. The chain joins TRBV10-3 to TRBJ2-5; perhaps TRBD1 as D (6 bases). In germline, CDR1 is ENHRY, CDR2 SYGVKD. CDR3 length: 13 amino acids. Trimming removed 4 bases from V and 2 bases from J, with 8 bases in between. The CDR3 protein is CAISGTAQETQYF. The CDR3 bases are TGTGCCATCAGTGGGACAGCTCAAGAGACCCAGTACTTC.

The chain's CDR3 is CASSRTGGDLETQYF. The CDR3 DNA sequence: TGTGCCAGCAGCCGGACAGGGGGCGACTTGGAGACCCAGTACTTC. The V and J genes are TRBV11-2 and TRBJ2-5, with 11 bases aligning to TRBD1. The V gene's germline CDR1 is SGHAT and CDR2 FQNNGV. The CDR3 length is 15 residues. Trimming at V came to 5 bases and at J to 5 bases, leaving 7 bases not matched to a gene.

V gene TRBV6-5 combines with J gene TRBJ1-2; D might be TRBD1 (5 bases). The CDR3 has 15 amino acids. CDR1 and CDR2 from the germline V gene are MNHEY and SVGAGI. With 2 bases removed from V and 6 bases from J, the gap between germline ends came to 16 bases. CDR3 DNA sequence: TGTGCCAGCAGTTACCAAGGACACCTTCCAGATGGCTACACCTTC. It encodes CASSYQGHLPDGYTF.

The rearrangement links TRBV7-6 to TRBJ1-4; 8 nucleotides line up with TRBD1. With V trimmed by 1 base and J by 5 bases, 9 bases remained unmatched. Per the germline V gene, CDR1 is SGHVS and CDR2 is FNYEAQ. The CDR3 sequence is 17 residues long. CDR3 bases: TGTGCCAGCAGCTTAGTCCCCTTTACAGGGGGAAATGAAAAACTGTTTTTT. Its translation is CASSLVPFTGGNEKLFF.

This chain connects TRBV6-5 to TRBJ2-7; D is unresolved. V was clipped by 6 bases and J by 6 bases, with 12 bases between them. The length of the CDR3 is 12 residues. Germline V gene lookup returns CDR1 MNHEY and CDR2 SVGAGI. The DNA for the CDR3 is TGTGCCAGCAGGACAACCTCGGGCGAGCAGTACTTC. This translates into CASRTTSGEQYF.

The chain is built from TRBV2 and TRBJ1-1; D is ambiguous. The CDR3 length is 11 residues. Trimming removed 4 bases from V and 6 bases from J, with 6 bases in between. CDR1 and CDR2 from the germline V gene are SNHLY and FYNNEI. The CDR3 loop is CASSGRAEAFF. In DNA form, the CDR3 reads TGTGCCAGCAGTGGTAGAGCTGAAGCTTTCTTT.

V gene TRBV7-9 combines with J gene TRBJ2-2; unclear D gene. The CDR3 runs to 16 residues. V was pared by 5 bases and J by 0 bases, with 13 bases between. Germline CDR1 reads SEHNR; CDR2 reads FQNEAQ (reference sequence). The CDR3: CASSDWATANTGELFF. The CDR3 coding sequence is TGTGCCAGCAGCGACTGGGCAACCGCGAACACCGGGGAGCTGTTTTTT.

In this sample, this clone turned up once. This sequence joins TRBV30 and TRBJ2-5; D is uncertain. Germline values: CDR1 GTSNPN, CDR2 SVGIG (reference sequence). Trimming took off 1 base at V and 3 bases at J, with 3 bases between the two ends. The CDR3 totals 11 residues. CDR3 DNA sequence: TGTGCCTGGAGTGCAGAAGAGACCCAGTACTTC. Translating it yields CAWSAEETQYF.

The V call is TRBV5-4, the J call TRBJ2-3, with D hard to call. The V gene's germline CDR1 is SGHNT and CDR2 YYREEE (reference sequence). This CDR3 has 15 residues. The germline V and J ends were trimmed by 0 bases and 2 bases, with 10 bases remaining between them. The CDR3 nucleotides read TGTGCCAGCAGCTTGGAGACCGCTACCACAGATACGCAGTATTTT. Translating it yields CASSLETATTDTQYF.